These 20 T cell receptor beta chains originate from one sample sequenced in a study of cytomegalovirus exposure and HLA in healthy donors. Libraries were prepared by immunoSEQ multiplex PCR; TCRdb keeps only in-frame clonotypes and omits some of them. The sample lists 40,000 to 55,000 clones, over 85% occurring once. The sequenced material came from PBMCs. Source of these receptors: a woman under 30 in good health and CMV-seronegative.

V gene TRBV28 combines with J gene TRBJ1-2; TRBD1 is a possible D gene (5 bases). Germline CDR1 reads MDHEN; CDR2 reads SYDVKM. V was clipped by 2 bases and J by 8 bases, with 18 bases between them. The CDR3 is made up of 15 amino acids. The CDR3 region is CASSLVGQGTDGYTF. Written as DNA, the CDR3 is TGTGCCAGCAGTTTAGTGGGGCAGGGAACCGACGGCTACACCTTC.

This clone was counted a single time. The CDR3 region is CASSPPLGDDGELFF. The CDR3 coding sequence is TGTGCCAGCTCACCACCACTCGGGGATGACGGGGAGCTGTTTTTT. This chain links TRBV18 with TRBJ2-2; maybe TRBD2 (5 bases). CDR1 and CDR2 from the germline V gene are KGHSH and LQKENI. The V end was cut by 0 bases, the J end by 7 bases, with 12 bases between. The CDR3 has 15 residues.

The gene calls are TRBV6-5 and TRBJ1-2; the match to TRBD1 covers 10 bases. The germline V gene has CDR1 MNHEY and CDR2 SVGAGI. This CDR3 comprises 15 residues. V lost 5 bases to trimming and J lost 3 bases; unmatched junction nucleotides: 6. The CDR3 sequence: CASSVLGQGDYGYTF. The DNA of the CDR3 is TGTGCCAGCAGTGTGTTAGGACAGGGGGACTATGGCTACACCTTC.

CDR3 amino acids: CATNPTGTNSPLHF. In DNA form, the CDR3 reads TGTGCCACCAACCCGACAGGGACTAATTCACCCCTCCACTTT. This sequence joins TRBV6-1 and TRBJ1-6, with 7 bases aligning to TRBD1. This CDR3 is 14 amino acids long. The germline V gene has CDR1 MNHNS and CDR2 SASEGT. V lost 10 bases to trimming and J lost 6 bases; unmatched junction nucleotides: 9.

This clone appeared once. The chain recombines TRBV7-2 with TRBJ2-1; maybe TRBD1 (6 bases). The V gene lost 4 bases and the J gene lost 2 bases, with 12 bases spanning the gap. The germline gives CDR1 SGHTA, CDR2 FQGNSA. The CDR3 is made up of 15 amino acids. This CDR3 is CASSSTGTPYNEQFF. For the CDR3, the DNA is TGTGCCAGCAGCTCAACCGGGACACCCTACAATGAGCAGTTCTTC.

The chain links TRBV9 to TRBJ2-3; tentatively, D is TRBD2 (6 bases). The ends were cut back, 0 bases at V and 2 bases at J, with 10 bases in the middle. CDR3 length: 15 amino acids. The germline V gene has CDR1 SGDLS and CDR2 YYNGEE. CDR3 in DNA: TGTGCCAGCAGCGTAGCTCTAGCGTCCACAGATACGCAGTATTTT. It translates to CASSVALASTDTQYF. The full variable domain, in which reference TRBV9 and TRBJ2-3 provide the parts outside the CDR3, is DSGVTQTPKHLITATGQRVTLRCSPRSGDLSVYWYQQSLDQGLQFLIQYYNGEERAKGNILERFSAQQFPDLHSELNLSSLELGDSALYFCASSVALASTDTQYFGPGTRLTVL.

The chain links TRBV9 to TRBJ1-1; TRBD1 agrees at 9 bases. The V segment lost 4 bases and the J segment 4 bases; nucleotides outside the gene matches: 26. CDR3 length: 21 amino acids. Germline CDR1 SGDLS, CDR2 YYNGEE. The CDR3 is CASSIRQGGVVTKSWSTEAFF. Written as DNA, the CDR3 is TGTGCCAGCAGCATCCGACAGGGGGGGGTTGTGACAAAATCCTGGAGCACTGAAGCTTTCTTT.

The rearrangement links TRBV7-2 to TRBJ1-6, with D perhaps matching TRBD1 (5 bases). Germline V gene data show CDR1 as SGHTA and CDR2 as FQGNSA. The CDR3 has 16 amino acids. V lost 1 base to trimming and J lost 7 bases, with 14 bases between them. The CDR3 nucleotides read TGTGCCAGCAGCTTAGGGTTGGCAGGGTTGAATTCACCCCTCCACTTT. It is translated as CASSLGLAGLNSPLHF.

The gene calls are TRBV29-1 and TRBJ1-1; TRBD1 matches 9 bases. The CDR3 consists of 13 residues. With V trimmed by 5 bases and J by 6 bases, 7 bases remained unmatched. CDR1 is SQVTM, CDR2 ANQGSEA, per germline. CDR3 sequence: CSVPPGQGPEAFF. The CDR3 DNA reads TGCAGCGTTCCACCGGGACAGGGCCCTGAAGCTTTCTTT.

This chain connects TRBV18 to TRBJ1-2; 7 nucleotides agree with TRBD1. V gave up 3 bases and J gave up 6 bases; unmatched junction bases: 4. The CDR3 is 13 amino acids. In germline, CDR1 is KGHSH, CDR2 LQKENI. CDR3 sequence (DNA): TGTGCCAGCTCACCTAGCCAGGGGGATGGCTACACCTTC. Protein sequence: CASSPSQGDGYTF.

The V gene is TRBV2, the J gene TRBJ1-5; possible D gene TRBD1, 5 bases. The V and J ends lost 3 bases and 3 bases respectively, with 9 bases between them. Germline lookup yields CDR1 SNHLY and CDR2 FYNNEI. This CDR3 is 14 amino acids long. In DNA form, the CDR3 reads TGTGCCAGCAGTGACTACAGGCTCAATCAGCCCCAGCATTTT. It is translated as CASSDYRLNQPQHF.

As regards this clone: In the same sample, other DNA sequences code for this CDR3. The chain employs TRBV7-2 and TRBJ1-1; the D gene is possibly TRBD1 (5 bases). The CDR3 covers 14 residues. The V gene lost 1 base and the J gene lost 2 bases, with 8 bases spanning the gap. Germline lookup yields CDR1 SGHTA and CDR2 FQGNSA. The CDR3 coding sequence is TGTGCCAGCAGCTTAGGGGGCGCAAACACTGAAGCTTTCTTT. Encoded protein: CASSLGGANTEAFF.

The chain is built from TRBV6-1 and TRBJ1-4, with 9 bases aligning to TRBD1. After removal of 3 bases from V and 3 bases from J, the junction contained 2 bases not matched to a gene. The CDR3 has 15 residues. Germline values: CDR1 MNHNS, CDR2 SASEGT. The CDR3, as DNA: TGTGCCAGCAGTGAGGGGACAGGGCCTAATGAAAAACTGTTTTTT. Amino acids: CASSEGTGPNEKLFF.

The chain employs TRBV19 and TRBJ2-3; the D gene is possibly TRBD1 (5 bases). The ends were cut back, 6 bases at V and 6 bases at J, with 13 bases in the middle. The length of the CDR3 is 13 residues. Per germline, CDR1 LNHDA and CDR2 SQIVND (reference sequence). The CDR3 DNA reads TGTGCCAGTAGACGAGCAGGGATCGATACGCAGTATTTT. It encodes CASRRAGIDTQYF.

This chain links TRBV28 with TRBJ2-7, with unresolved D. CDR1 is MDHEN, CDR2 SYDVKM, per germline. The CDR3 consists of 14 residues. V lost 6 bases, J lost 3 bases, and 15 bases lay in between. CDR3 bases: TGTGCCAGCAGGAGTGGGCAGAAACACTACGAGCAGTACTTC. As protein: CASRSGQKHYEQYF.

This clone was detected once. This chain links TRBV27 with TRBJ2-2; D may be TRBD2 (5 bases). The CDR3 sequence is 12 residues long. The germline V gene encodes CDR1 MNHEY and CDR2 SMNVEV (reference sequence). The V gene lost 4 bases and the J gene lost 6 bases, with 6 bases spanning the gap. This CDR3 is CASSYGAGELFF. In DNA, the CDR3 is TGTGCCAGCAGTTACGGGGCCGGGGAGCTGTTTTTT.

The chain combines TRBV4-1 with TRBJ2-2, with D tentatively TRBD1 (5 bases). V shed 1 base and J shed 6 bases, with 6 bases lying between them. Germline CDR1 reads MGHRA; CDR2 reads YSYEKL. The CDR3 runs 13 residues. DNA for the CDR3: TGCGCCAGCAGCCAAGCAGGGCCCGGGGAGCTGTTTTTT. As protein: CASSQAGPGELFF.

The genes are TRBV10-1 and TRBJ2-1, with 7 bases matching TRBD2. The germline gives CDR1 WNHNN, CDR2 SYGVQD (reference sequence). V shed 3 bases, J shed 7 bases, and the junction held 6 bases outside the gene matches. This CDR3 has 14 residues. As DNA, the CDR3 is TGCGCCAGCAGTGACGAGCGGGAAGCAAATGAGCAGTTCTTC. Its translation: CASSDEREANEQFF.

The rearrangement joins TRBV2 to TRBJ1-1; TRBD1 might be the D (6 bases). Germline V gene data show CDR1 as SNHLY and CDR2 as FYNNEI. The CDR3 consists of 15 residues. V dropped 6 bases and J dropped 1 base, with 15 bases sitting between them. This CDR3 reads CASRETQGWNTEAFF. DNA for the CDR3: TGTGCCAGCAGGGAGACACAGGGATGGAACACTGAAGCTTTCTTT.

The chain's CDR3 is CASSTQATDTQYF. DNA for the CDR3: TGTGCCAGTAGTACACAGGCCACAGATACGCAGTATTTT. V usage is TRBV19 and J usage is TRBJ2-3, with TRBD1 as a possible D gene (5 bases). V was trimmed by 4 bases and J by 2 bases, leaving 7 bases between them. Germline V gene lookup returns CDR1 LNHDA and CDR2 SQIVND (reference sequence). The CDR3 contains 13 residues. The variable domain in full, completed from reference TRBV19 and TRBJ2-3, reads DGGITQSPKYLFRKEGQNVTLSCEQNLNHDAMYWYRQDPGQGLRLIYYSQIVNDFQKGDIAEGYSVSREKKESFPLTVTSAQKNPTAFYLCASSTQATDTQYFGPGTRLTVL.